This T cell receptor (beta chain) was identified in a study of blood T cell repertoires in COVID-19. Study-level background: Acute and convalescent COVID-19 samples came from the United States, Italy and Spain.

This clone was seen more than once but under ten times. CDR3 length: 17 residues. Deletions cut 7 bases from V and 5 bases from J, with 27 bases between. Germline CDR1 is MDHEN and CDR2 is SYDVKM. Libraries were prepared by immunoSEQ multiplex PCR; TCRdb keeps only in-frame clonotypes and omits some of them. The table lists around 230,000 clones, around four fifths of them singletons. The sequenced material came from PBMCs or T cells enriched from blood (not recorded which). The sequence was obtained from a man in his forties or fifties who had recovered from COVID-19. The chain joins TRBV28 to TRBJ2-7, with D perhaps matching TRBD2 (6 bases). CDR3 bases: TGTGCCAGCACCTCTGGGGGGTATGGGAGGTCCGCCGACGAGCAGTACTTC. This encodes CASTSGGYGRSADEQYF.